This passage covers 7 T cell receptor beta chains from one sample sequenced in a study of cytomegalovirus exposure and HLA in healthy donors (dated by TCRdb to 2016 to 2017). The method was the immunoSEQ multiplex PCR assay. For the multiplex PCR, a mixture combining 60 forward primers for TCR Vbeta segments and 13 reverse primers for TCR Jbeta segments was used. TCRdb mirrors the immuneACCESS table, restricted to in-frame sequences. Some clones are absent from its copies; in checked studies, under half trace to an unresolved V gene, and the reason for the others is unknown. This sample comprises more than 150,000 clones, about 90% of them detected only once. In total, the top ten clones hold around 0.21% of the sample. The sequenced sample consisted of PBMCs. The receptor set was obtained from a girl under two years old in good health and CMV-seronegative.

This clone was observed a single time. V and J are TRBV5-5 and TRBJ2-3; 7 bases agree with TRBD2. The CDR3 is 16 residues long. Per the germline V gene, CDR1 is SGHKS and CDR2 is YYEKEE (reference sequence). Trimming cost V 0 bases and J 1 base; bases outside gene matches: 5. Here the CDR3 reads CASSLVSGLGTDTQYF. DNA of the CDR3: TGTGCCAGCAGCTTGGTAAGCGGACTAGGCACAGATACGCAGTATTTT.

This sequence joins TRBV11-2 and TRBJ2-1, with 11 bases aligning to TRBD2. Germline loops: CDR1 SGHAT, CDR2 FQNNGV. V trimming: 1 base; J trimming: 9 bases; junction bases outside the gene matches: 14. This CDR3 has 18 residues. The CDR3 loop is CASSLGVLAGAVKVEQFF. As DNA, the CDR3 is TGTGCCAGCAGCTTAGGCGTACTAGCGGGGGCCGTAAAGGTTGAGCAGTTCTTC.

The CDR3 region has the DNA TGTGCCCAAGACAGGGGGCGCGACGAGCAGTACTTC. This translates into CAQDRGRDEQYF. The rearrangement uses TRBV19 and TRBJ2-7; 10 positions match TRBD1. Germline values: CDR1 LNHDA, CDR2 SQIVND (reference sequence). Trimming took 11 bases from V and 5 from J; bases not matched to a gene: 6. This CDR3 region has 12 residues.

This chain connects TRBV13 to TRBJ2-7; TRBD2 matches 12 bases. Germline loops: CDR1 PRHDT, CDR2 FYEKMQ (reference sequence). V trimming: 3 bases; J trimming: 10 bases; junction bases outside the gene matches: 22. The CDR3 consists of 19 residues. The CDR3 DNA follows: TGTGCCAGCAGCTTTACGGGACTAGCGGGCTCATCTCCCGCAGGGGACCAGTACTTC. Translated, it gives CASSFTGLAGSSPAGDQYF.

CDR3 residues: CASQEWRENTGELFF. The CDR3 coding sequence is TGTGCCAGTCAGGAATGGCGGGAGAACACCGGGGAGCTGTTTTTT. The chain combines TRBV27 with TRBJ2-2, with D possibly TRBD2 on 6 matching bases. This CDR3 contains 15 residues. V shed 9 bases and J shed 1 base, with 15 bases lying between them. CDR1 is MNHEY, CDR2 SMNVEV, per germline (reference sequence).

This clone has a handful of counts. The chain has TRBV5-4 and TRBJ1-2; D remains ambiguous. Trimming removed 1 base from V and 2 bases from J, with 9 bases in between. CDR3 length equals 14 residues. CDR1 is SGHNT and CDR2 is YYREEE in the germline V gene (reference sequence). The CDR3 sequence: CASSLNQQNYGYTF. CDR3 coding DNA: TGTGCCAGCAGCTTGAATCAACAGAACTATGGCTACACCTTC.

The chain has TRBV19 and TRBJ2-3; TRBD2 aligns across 11 bases. V lost 4 bases to trimming and J lost 1 base; unmatched junction nucleotides: 4. The CDR3 totals 16 residues. CDR1 is LNHDA, CDR2 SQIVND, per germline (reference sequence). The CDR3 DNA reads as TGTGCCAGTAGTACTCTACTAGCGGGAGGCACAGATACGCAGTATTTT. It codes for CASSTLLAGGTDTQYF.